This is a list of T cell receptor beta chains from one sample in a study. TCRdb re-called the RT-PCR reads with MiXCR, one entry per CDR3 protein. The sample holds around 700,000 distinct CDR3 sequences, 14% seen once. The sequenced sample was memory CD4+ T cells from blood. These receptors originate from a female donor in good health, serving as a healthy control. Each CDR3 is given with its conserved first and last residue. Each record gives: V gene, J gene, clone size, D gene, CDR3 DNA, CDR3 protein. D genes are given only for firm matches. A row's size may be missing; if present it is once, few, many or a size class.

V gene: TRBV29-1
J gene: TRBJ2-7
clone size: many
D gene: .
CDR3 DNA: TGCAGCGTGAAGGGTGCCGGGGACGAGCAGTACTTC
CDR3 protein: CSVKGAGDEQYF

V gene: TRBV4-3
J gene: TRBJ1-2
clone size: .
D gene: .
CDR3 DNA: TGCGCCAGCAGCCGGGGCATCACAGCTTCTGGCTACACCTTC
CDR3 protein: CASSRGITASGYTF

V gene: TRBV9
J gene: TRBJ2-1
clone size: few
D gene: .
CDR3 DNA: TGTGCCAGCAGCGGCTTGGCAGATGACAATGAGCAGTTCTTC
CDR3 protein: CASSGLADDNEQFF

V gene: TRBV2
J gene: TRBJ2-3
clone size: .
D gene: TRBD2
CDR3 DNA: TGTGCCAGCAGGCTAGCGGACAAGACAGATACGCAGTATTTT
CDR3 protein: CASRLADKTDTQYF

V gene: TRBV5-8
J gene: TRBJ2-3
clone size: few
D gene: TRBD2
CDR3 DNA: TGTGCCAGCAGCTATGTAGGGACTAGCGGAGATACGCAGTATTTT
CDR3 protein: CASSYVGTSGDTQYF

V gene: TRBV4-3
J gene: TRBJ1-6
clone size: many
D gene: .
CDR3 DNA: TGCGCCAGCAGCCAAGAGAGTATCGGGAGATCACCCCTCCACTTT
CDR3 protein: CASSQESIGRSPLHF

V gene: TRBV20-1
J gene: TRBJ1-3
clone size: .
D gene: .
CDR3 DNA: TGCAGTACTAGGGCGGGGGCTGCAGGCACCATATATTTT
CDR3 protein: CSTRAGAAGTIYF

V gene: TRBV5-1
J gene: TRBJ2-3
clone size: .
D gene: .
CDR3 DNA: TGCGCCAGCAGCTTGAGGGAGGCGGGGGCCACAGATACGCAGTATTTT
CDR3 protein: CASSLREAGATDTQYF

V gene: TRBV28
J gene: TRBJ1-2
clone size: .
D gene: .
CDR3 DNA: TGTGCCAGCAGTACCTACAGGGACGGCTACACCTTC
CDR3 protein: CASSTYRDGYTF

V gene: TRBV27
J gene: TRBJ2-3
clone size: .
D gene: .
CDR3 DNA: TGTGCCACAAAAAAGGGGTCAGGCACCCGCACAGATACGCAGTATTTT
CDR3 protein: CATKKGSGTRTDTQYF

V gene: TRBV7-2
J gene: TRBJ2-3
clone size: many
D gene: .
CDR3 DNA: TGTGCCAGCAGCCCTAGCGGAGGGGGGGGGGATACGCAGTATTTT
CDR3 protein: CASSPSGGGGDTQYF

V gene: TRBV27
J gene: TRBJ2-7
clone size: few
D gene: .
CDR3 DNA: TGTGCCAGCATCCCCAGGAACAGAGCCTACGAGCAGTACTTC
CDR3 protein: CASIPRNRAYEQYF

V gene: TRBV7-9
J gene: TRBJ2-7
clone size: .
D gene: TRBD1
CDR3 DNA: TGTGCCAGCACGCCGGGAAGCACAGGGGGCGGTGACCACGAGCAGTACTTC
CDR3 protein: CASTPGSTGGGDHEQYF

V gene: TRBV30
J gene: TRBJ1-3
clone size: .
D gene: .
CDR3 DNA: TGTGCCTGGGCCGAACCGGGGTCCTCTGGAAACACCATATATTTT
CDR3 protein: CAWAEPGSSGNTIYF

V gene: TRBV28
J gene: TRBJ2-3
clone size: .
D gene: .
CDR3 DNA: TGTGCCAGCAGTTCCGGGACTCCGTATTTT
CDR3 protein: CASSSGTPYF

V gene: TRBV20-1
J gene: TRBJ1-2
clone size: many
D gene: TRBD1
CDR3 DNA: TGCAGGGCTGAACAGGGGACCAACTATGGCTACACCTTC
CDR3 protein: CRAEQGTNYGYTF

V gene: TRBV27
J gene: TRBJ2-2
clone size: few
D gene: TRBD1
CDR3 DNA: TGTGCCAGCAGTCCTTACCGGGGGACAGGGGGGCGGGCCGGGGAGCTGTTTTTT
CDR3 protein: CASSPYRGTGGRAGELFF

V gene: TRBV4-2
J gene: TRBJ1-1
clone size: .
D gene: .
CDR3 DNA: TGTGCCAGCAGCCAAGACCAGGGCAGGGGTGAAGCTTTCTTT
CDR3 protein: CASSQDQGRGEAFF

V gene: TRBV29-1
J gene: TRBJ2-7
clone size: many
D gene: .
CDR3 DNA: TGCAGCGTTATACAGGGTTCCTACGAGCAGTACTTC
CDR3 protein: CSVIQGSYEQYF

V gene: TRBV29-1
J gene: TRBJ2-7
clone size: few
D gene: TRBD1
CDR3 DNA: TGCAGCGCATTAGGACAGGGGGACTACGAGCAGTACTTC
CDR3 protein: CSALGQGDYEQYF

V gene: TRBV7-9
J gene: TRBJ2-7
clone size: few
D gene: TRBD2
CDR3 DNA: TGTGCCAGCAGCCCGCCTATGTACTCTGGTGAAGCGGGAGCTGAACCCTACGAGCAGTACTTC
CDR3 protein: CASSPPMYSGEAGAEPYEQYF

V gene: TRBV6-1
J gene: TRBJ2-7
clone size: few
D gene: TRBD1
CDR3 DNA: TGTGCCAGCATGGTTCAGGGGGCCTACGAGCAGTACTTC
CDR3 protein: CASMVQGAYEQYF

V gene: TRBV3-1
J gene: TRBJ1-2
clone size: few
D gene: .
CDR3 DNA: TGTGCCAGCAGCCAACAGGGACCATATGGCTACACCTTC
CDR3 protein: CASSQQGPYGYTF

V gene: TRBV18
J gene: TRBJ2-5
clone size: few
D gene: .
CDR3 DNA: TGTGCCAGCTCACTTTTGGAGGGGGTCCTCCAAGAGACCCAGTACTTC
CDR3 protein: CASSLLEGVLQETQYF

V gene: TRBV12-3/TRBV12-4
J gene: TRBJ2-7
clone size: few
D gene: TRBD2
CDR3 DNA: TGTGCCAGCAGCTATGGGGGGACTAGCGGGAGTGGGCAGTACTTC
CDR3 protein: CASSYGGTSGSGQYF

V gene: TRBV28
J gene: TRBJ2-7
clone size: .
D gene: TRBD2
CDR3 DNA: TGTGCCAGCAGTCCTCCGGGACTAGCCAACTACGAGCAGTACTTC
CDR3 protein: CASSPPGLANYEQYF

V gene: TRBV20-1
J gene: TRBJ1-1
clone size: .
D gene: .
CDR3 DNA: TGCAGTGCTAGGGACCCAATAACAGGGACGATGAACACTGAAGCTTTCTTT
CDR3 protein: CSARDPITGTMNTEAFF

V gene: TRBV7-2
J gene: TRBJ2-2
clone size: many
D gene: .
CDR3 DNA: TGTGCCAGCAGCTTTCAGGGGTCTAGCACCGGGGAGCTGTTTTTT
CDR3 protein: CASSFQGSSTGELFF

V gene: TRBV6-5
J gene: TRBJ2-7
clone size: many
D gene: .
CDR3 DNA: TGTGCCAGCAGTTTAAGCCACGGGGTCTCCTACGAGCAGTACTTC
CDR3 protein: CASSLSHGVSYEQYF

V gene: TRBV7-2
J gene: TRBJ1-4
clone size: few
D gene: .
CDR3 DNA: TGTGCCAGCAGCTTAGGGACGGGTGAAAAACTGTTTTTT
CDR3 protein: CASSLGTGEKLFF

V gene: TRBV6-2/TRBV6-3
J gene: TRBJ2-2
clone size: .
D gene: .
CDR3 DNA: TGTGCCAGCAGTTCCCGGATATGGTCGGCCGGGGAGCTGTTTTTT
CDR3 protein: CASSSRIWSAGELFF

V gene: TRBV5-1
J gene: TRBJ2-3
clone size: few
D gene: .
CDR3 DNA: TGCGCCAGCAGCTTGACTCCTGCACAACATACGCAGTATTTT
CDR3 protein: CASSLTPAQHTQYF

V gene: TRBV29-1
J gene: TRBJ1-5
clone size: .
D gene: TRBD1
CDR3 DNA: TGCAGCGTTGAGGTCCCGGGACAGGGGATCAATCAGCCCCAGCATTTT
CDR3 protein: CSVEVPGQGINQPQHF

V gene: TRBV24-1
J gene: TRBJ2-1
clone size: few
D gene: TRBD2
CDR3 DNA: TGTGCCACCAGTGAGTTAGGCGGGAGGTTCGACTCCGAGCAGTTCTTC
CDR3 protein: CATSELGGRFDSEQFF

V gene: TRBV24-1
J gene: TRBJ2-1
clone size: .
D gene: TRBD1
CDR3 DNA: TGTGCCACCAGTGATCCCCTCAGACAGGGATCCTCCTACAATGAGCAGTTCTTC
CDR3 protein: CATSDPLRQGSSYNEQFF

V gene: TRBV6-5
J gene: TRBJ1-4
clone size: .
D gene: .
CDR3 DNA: TGTGCCAGCAGTTACTCGAACCAGCTTAATGAAAAACTGTTTTTT
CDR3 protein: CASSYSNQLNEKLFF

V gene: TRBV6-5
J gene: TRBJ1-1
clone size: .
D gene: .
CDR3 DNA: TGTGCCAGCAGTTTCACCGAATCGGGCAGGGGGAACACTGAAGCTTTCTTT
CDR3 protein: CASSFTESGRGNTEAFF

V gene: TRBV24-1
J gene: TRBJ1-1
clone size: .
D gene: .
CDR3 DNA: TGTGCCACCAGTGACCCTAATTACACTGAAGCTTTCTTT
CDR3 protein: CATSDPNYTEAFF

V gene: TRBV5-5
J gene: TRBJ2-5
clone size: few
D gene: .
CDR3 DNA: TGTGCCAGCAGCTTGGGGTGGTCACAAGAGACCCAGTACTTC
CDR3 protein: CASSLGWSQETQYF

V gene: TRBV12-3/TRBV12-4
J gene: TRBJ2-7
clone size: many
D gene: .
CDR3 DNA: TGTGCCAGCAGTTTAGGGGTTAGCTCCTACGAGCAGTACTTC
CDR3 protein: CASSLGVSSYEQYF

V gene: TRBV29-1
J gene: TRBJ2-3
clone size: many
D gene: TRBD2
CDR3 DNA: TGCAGCGTTTCTTTTCTGGGACTAGCGGGGGAGAGCACAGATACGCAGTATTTT
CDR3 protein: CSVSFLGLAGESTDTQYF

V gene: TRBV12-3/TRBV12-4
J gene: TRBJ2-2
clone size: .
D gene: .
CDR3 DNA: TGTGCCAGCACGGTTAGGATGAACACCGGGGAGCTGTTTTTT
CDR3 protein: CASTVRMNTGELFF

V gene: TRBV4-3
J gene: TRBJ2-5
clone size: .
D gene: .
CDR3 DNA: TGCGCCAGCAGCCAGGGGCAGGGGAACCTAGAGACCCAGTACTTC
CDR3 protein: CASSQGQGNLETQYF

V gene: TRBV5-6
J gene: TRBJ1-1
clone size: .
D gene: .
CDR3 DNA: TGTGCCACGAGCAAGGGGTTTAACACTGAAGCTTTCTTT
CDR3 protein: CATSKGFNTEAFF

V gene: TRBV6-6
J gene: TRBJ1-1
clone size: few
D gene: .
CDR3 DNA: TGTGCCAGCAGAGGAACCCCAAGCTCTGAAGCTTTCTTT
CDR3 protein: CASRGTPSSEAFF

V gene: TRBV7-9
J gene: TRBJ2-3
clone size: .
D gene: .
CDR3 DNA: TGTGCCAGCAGCCTCCTTGTGGGTATGAAGGCAGATACGCAGTATTTT
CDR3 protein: CASSLLVGMKADTQYF

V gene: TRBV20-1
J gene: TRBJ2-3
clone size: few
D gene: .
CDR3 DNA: TGCAGTGCCCCGATCACACAGGGACATTACACAGATACGCAGTATTTT
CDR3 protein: CSAPITQGHYTDTQYF

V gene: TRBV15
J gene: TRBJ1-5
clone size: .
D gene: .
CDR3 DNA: TGTGCCACCAGCAGAGATGACATGAGGACGCAGCCCCAGCATTTT
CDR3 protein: CATSRDDMRTQPQHF

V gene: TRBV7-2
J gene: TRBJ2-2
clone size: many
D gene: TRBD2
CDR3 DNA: TGTGCCAGCAGCCCCGTAAGGGAGGGGCTGTTTTTT
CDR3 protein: CASSPVREGLFF

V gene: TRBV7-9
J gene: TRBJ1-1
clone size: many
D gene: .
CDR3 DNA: TGTGCCAGCAGCCCGGGAGGGTACACTGAAGCTTTCTTT
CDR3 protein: CASSPGGYTEAFF